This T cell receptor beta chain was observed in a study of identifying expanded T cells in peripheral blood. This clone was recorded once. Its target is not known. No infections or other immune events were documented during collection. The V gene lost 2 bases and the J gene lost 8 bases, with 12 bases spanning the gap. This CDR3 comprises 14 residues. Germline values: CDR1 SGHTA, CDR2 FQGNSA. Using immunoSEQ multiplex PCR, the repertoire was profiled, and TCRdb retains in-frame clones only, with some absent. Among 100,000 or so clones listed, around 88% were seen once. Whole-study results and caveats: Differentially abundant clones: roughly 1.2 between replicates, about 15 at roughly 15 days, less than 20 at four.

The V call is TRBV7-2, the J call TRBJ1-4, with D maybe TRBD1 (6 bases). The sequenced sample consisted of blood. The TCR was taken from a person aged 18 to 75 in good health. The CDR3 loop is CASSLLGGREKLFF. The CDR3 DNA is TGTGCCAGCAGCTTACTAGGGGGAAGGGAAAAACTGTTTTTT.